Many counts were recorded for the clone carrying this T cell receptor beta chain. No antigen is known for it. This sample was taken from a study of T cells in Graves' hyperthyroidism and ophthalmopathy. The study, taken as a whole, reports: The majority of expanded thyroid clonotypes above 0.001 also appeared in blood.

TCR beta CDR3 regions were amplified from RNA. HTBI primers were employed in a first-round RT-PCR of the TCR CDR3. TCRdb reprocessed the multiplex PCR reads with MiXCR, giving one entry per CDR3 protein. The sample has 500,000 to 700,000 distinct CDR3 sequences, 16% seen once. The CDR3 has 14 residues. Trimming took 1 base from V and 7 from J, leaving 14 bases between them. Uncontrolled infection, other autoimmune disease, pregnancy or lactation disqualified patients from enrolment. The authors took PBMCs from roughly 9.5 ml fresh peripheral blood. The sample taken for sequencing was blood. This receptor was identified in a woman aged 18-35 years with Graves' hyperthyroidism. The rearrangement joins TRBV12-3 or TRBV12-4 to TRBJ2-7; D is perhaps TRBD2 (7 bases). The CDR3 region has the DNA TGTGCCAGCAGTTTAGGGGGGGGCCCCCGGGAGCAGTACTTC. Its protein product is CASSLGGGPREQYF.